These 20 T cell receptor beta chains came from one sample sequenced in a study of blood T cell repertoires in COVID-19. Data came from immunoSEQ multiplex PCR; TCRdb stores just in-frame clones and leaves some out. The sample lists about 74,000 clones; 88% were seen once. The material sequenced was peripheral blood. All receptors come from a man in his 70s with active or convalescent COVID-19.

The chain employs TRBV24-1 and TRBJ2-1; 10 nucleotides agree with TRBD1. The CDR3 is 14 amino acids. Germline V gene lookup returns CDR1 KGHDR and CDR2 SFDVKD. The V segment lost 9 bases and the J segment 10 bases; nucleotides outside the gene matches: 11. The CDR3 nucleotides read TGTGCCACCGGTGGACAGGGGGATGGTGTGGAGCAGTTCTTC. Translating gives CATGGQGDGVEQFF.

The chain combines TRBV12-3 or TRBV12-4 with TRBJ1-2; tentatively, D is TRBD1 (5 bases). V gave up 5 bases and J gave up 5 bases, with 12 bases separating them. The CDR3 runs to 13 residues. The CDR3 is CASSPRRGYGYTF. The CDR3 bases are TGTGCCAGCAGTCCCCGCCGGGGGTATGGCTACACCTTC.

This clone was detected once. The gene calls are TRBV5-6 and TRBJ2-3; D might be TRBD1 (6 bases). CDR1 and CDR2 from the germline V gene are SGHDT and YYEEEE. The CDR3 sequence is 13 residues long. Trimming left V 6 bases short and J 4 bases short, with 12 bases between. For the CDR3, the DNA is TGTGCCAGCATCGATACAGGGTCAGATACGCAGTATTTT. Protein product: CASIDTGSDTQYF.

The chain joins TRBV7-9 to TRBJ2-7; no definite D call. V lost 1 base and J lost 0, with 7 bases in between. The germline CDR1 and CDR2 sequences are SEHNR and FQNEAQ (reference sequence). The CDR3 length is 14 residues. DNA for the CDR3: TGTGCCAGCAGCTTAGTGGCTAGCTCCTACGAGCAGTACTTC. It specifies CASSLVASSYEQYF.

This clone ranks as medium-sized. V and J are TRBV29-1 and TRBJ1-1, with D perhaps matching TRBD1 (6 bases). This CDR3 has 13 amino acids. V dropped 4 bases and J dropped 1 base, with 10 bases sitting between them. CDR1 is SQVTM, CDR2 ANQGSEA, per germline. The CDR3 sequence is CSVGQDTNTEAFF. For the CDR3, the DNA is TGCAGCGTTGGACAGGATACGAACACTGAAGCTTTCTTT. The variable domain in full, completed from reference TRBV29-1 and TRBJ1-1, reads SAVISQKPSRDICQRGTSLTIQCQVDSQVTMMFWYRQQPGQSLTLIATANQGSEATYESGFVIDKFPISRPNLTFSTLTVSNMSPEDSSIYLCSVGQDTNTEAFFGQGTRLTVV.

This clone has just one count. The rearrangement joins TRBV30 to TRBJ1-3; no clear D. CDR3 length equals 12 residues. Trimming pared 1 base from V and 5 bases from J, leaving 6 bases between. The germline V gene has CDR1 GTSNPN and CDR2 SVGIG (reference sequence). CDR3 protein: CAWSGERNTIYF. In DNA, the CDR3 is TGTGCCTGGAGTGGAGAGCGAAACACCATATATTTT.

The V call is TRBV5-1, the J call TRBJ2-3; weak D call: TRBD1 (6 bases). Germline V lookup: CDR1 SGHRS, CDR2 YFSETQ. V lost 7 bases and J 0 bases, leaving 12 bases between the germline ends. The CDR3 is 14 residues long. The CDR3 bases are TGCGCCAGCTCTCCGGGACAAAGCACAGATACGCAGTATTTT. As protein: CASSPGQSTDTQYF.

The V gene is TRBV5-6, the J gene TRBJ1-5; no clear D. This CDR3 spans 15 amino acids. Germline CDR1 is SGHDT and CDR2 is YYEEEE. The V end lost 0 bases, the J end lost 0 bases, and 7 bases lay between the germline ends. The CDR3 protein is CASSLGRNSNQPQHF. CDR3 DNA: TGTGCCAGCAGCTTGGGCAGAAATAGCAATCAGCCCCAGCATTTT.

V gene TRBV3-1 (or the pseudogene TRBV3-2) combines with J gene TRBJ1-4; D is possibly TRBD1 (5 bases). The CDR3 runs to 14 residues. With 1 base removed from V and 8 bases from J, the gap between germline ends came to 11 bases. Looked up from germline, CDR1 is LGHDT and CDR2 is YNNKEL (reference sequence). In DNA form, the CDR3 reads TGTGCCAGCAGCCAAGTACAGACAGCCGAAAAACTGTTTTTT. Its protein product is CASSQVQTAEKLFF.

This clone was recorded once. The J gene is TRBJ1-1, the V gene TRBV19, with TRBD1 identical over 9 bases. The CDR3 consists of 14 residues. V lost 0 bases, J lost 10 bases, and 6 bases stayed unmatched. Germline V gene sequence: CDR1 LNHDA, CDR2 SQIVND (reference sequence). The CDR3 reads CASSIERTGVAAFF. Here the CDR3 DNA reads TGTGCCAGTAGTATAGAAAGGACAGGGGTCGCAGCTTTCTTT.

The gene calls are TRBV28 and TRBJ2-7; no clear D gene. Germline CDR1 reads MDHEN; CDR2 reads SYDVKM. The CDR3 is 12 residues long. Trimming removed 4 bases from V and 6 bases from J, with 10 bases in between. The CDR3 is CASSSQVGEQYF. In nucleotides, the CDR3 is TGTGCCAGCAGTTCCCAGGTGGGCGAGCAGTACTTC.

The CDR3 loop reads CASSLLMSGNEKLFF. The CDR3 nucleotides are TGTGCCAGCAGCTTGTTAATGAGCGGGAATGAAAAACTGTTTTTT. The chain employs TRBV7-9 and TRBJ1-4; D remains unclear. Germline V gene lookup returns CDR1 SEHNR and CDR2 FQNEAQ (reference sequence). The CDR3 length is 15 residues. Trimming took off 3 bases at V and 5 bases at J, with 13 bases between the two ends.

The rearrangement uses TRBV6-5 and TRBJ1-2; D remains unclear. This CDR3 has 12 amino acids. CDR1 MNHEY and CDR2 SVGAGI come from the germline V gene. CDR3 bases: TGTGCGACTAAGGGAAGGGCCTATGGCTACACCTTC. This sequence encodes CATKGRAYGYTF.

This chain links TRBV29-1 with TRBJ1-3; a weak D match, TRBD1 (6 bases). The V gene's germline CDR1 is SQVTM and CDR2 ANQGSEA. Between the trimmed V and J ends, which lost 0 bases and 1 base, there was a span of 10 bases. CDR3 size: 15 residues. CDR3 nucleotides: TGCAGCGTTGAAGATCCCAGGGGTTCTGGAAACACCATATATTTT. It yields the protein CSVEDPRGSGNTIYF.

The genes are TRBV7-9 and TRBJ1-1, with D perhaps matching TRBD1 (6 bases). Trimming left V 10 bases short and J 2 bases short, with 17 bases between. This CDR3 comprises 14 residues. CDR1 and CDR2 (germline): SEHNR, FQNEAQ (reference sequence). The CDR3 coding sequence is TGTGCCATTTTAAGGGGGACAATTAACACTGAAGCTTTCTTT. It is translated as CAILRGTINTEAFF.

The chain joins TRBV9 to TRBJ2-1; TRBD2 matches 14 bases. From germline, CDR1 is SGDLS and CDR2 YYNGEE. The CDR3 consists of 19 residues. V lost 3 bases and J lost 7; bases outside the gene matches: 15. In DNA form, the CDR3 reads TGTGCCAGCAGCGACTCCGGGACTAGCGGGAGTTGGGGCCGGAATGAGCAGTTCTTC. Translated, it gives CASSDSGTSGSWGRNEQFF.

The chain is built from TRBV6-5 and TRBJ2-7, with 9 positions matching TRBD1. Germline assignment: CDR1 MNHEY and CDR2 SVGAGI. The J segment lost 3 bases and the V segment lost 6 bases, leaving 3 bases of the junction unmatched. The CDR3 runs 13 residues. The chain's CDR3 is CASRRGQGYEQYF. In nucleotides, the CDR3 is TGTGCCAGCAGGAGGGGACAGGGCTACGAGCAGTACTTC.

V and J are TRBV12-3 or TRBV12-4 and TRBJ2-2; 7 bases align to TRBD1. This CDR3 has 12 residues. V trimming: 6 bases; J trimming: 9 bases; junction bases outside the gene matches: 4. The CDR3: CASSLTGWELFF. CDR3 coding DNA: TGTGCCAGCAGCCTGACAGGGTGGGAGCTGTTTTTT.

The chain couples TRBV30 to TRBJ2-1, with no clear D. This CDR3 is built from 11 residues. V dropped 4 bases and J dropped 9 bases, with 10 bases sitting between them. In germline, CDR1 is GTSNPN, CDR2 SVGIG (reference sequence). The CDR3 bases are TGTGCCTGGATGGGTCGGAGTGAGCAGTTCTTC. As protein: CAWMGRSEQFF.

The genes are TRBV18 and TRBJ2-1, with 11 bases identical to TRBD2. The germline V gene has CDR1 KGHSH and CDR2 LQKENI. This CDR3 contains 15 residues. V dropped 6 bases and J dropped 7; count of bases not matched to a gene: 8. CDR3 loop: CASSRTSGSWNEQFF. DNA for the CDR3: TGTGCCAGCTCCCGAACTAGCGGGAGTTGGAATGAGCAGTTCTTC.